This paragraph reports one T cell receptor beta chain. Its antigen is undetermined. The data stem from a study of beta chain features in type 1 diabetes. Points from the study as a whole: Cells expressing TCR highly could be over-represented by cDNA sequencing. These data did not resolve whether HLA type affects TCRB rearrangement. Across all four CD4+ subsets, people with type 1 diabetes showed modestly shorter TCRB CDR3s.

Since all of the isolated RNA was reverse transcribed, expressed TCRB transcripts were what got sequenced. Produced via immunoSEQ multiplex PCR; TCRdb's table is partial and in-frame only. Of about 340,000 clones listed, less than 15% are singletons. V lost 6 bases to trimming and J lost 0 bases; unmatched junction nucleotides: 10. CDR1 and CDR2 (germline): SQVTM, ANQGSEA. The CDR3 has 15 residues. The chain is built from TRBV29-1 and TRBJ1-1; 7 nucleotides align to TRBD1. This receptor was identified in a woman between 18 and 30 years old with type 1 diabetes. Sequencing was done on a sample of naive CD4+ T cells from blood. The CDR3 is CSVRALTGVNTEAFF. CDR3 in DNA: TGCAGCGTCCGAGCACTAACAGGGGTGAACACTGAAGCTTTCTTT.